A single sample gave rise to the 9 T cell receptor beta chains below, sequenced in a study of blood T cell repertoires in COVID-19. Libraries were prepared by immunoSEQ multiplex PCR; TCRdb keeps only in-frame clonotypes and omits some of them. Found here are over 120,000 clones, roughly 80% of them singletons; the top ten hold 4% to 5%. The specimen was peripheral blood. The receptor source for this set is a woman aged 70-85 years with COVID-19, enrolled during active disease.

This rearrangement joins TRBV18 to TRBJ2-3; 13 bases are shared with TRBD2. The CDR3 length is 15 residues. Looked up from germline, CDR1 is KGHSH and CDR2 is LQKENI. V gave up 6 bases and J gave up 5 bases; unmatched junction bases: 5. CDR3 sequence: CASSPGTSGVDTQYF. Here the CDR3 DNA reads TGTGCCAGCTCGCCCGGGACTAGCGGGGTAGATACGCAGTATTTT.

This clone was found a few times. The rearrangement joins TRBV6-1 to TRBJ2-3; D remains ambiguous. CDR1 is MNHNS, CDR2 SASEGT, per germline. The V and J ends lost 2 bases and 4 bases respectively, with 13 bases between them. The CDR3 sequence is 15 residues long. Here the CDR3 DNA reads TGTGCCAGCAGTGAACCATCTATTCCCCCAGATACGCAGTATTTT. Protein: CASSEPSIPPDTQYF.

The chain uses TRBV19 and TRBJ2-5; no clear D gene. The CDR3 extends over 14 amino acids. Germline values: CDR1 LNHDA, CDR2 SQIVND (reference sequence). V lost 7 bases and J lost 0, with 12 bases in between. The CDR3 spells CASNAPGYQETQYF. The CDR3 region has the DNA TGTGCCAGTAATGCTCCCGGGTACCAAGAGACCCAGTACTTC. The variable domain in full, completed from reference TRBV19 and TRBJ2-5, reads DGGITQSPKYLFRKEGQNVTLSCEQNLNHDAMYWYRQDPGQGLRLIYYSQIVNDFQKGDIAEGYSVSREKKESFPLTVTSAQKNPTAFYLCASNAPGYQETQYFGPGTRLLVL.

The chain links TRBV7-8 to TRBJ2-7; 7 bases map to TRBD1. The germline gives CDR1 SGHVS, CDR2 FQNEAQ. The junction had 9 bases not matched to a gene; V was cut back by 5 bases and J by 5 bases. The CDR3 contains 14 residues. This chain's CDR3 is CASSVPQGVNEQYF. CDR3 in DNA: TGTGCCAGCAGCGTCCCCCAGGGGGTCAACGAGCAGTACTTC.

This chain uses TRBV6-5 with TRBJ1-1, with D perhaps TRBD1 (6 bases). The CDR3 is 13 residues long. CDR1 and CDR2 from the germline V gene are MNHEY and SVGAGI. Trimming shortened V by 7 bases and J by 0 bases, and 9 bases separated the two germline ends. For the CDR3, the DNA is TGTGCCAGCACCCGGACAGTGAACACTGAAGCTTTCTTT. It translates to CASTRTVNTEAFF.

V usage is TRBV4-2 and J usage is TRBJ1-4; D remains unclear. Trimming pared 1 base from V and 0 bases from J, leaving 6 bases between. The CDR3 sequence is 15 residues long. Germline V gene data show CDR1 as LGHNA and CDR2 as YNFKEQ. Here the CDR3 reads CASSQVAATNEKLFF. The CDR3 nucleotides read TGTGCCAGCAGCCAAGTGGCTGCAACTAATGAAAAACTGTTTTTT.

The chain joins TRBV14 to TRBJ1-1; D might be TRBD1 (6 bases). CDR1 is SGHDN and CDR2 is FVKESK in the germline V gene. The CDR3 is 13 amino acids. Trimming cost V 4 bases and J 0 bases, with 6 bases left between them. This chain's CDR3 is CASSPGVNTEAFF. The CDR3 region has the DNA TGTGCCAGCAGCCCAGGGGTGAACACTGAAGCTTTCTTT. Looking up the rest from reference TRBV14 and TRBJ1-1 gives the full variable domain: EAGVTQFPSHSVIEKGQTVTLRCDPISGHDNLYWYRRVMGKEIKFLLHFVKESKQDESGMPNNRFLAERTGGTYSTLKVQPAELEDSGVYFCASSPGVNTEAFFGQGTRLTVV.

V is TRBV2 and J is TRBJ1-6; 7 positions match TRBD1. The CDR3 runs to 12 residues. Trimming removed 8 bases from V and 10 bases from J; junction bases left unmatched: 5. Germline CDR1 and CDR2: SNHLY and FYNNEI. The CDR3 region has the DNA TGTGCCAGCCACAGGGGTGAGTCACCCCTCCACTTT. Its translation is CASHRGESPLHF.

J is TRBJ1-6 and V is TRBV3-1 (or the pseudogene TRBV3-2), with D tentatively TRBD1 (6 bases). The V gene lost 1 base and the J gene lost 8 bases, with 12 bases spanning the gap. The CDR3 loop spans 15 amino acids. Germline values: CDR1 LGHDT, CDR2 YNNKEL (reference sequence). CDR3: CASSQGGQVYSPLHF. CDR3 sequence (DNA): TGTGCCAGCAGCCAAGGGGGGCAAGTCTATTCACCCCTCCACTTT.